This T cell receptor (beta chain) came from a study of T cell clones after liver transplantation. Overall study context: In this trial, immunosuppression withdrawal was attempted within 2 years of liver transplant. A pre-transplant mixed lymphocyte reaction with TCRbeta sequencing defined graft-donor-reactive clones followed in post-transplant blood.

The data were produced by immunoSEQ multiplex PCR, yet TCRdb's version contains in-frame clones alone and is incomplete. The repertoire consists of some 80,000 clones, with approximately 80% occurring once and the leading ten covering 2% to 2.5%. Germline values: CDR1 SGHNT, CDR2 YYREEE (reference sequence). This CDR3 is 13 amino acids long. Trimming removed 4 bases from V and 2 bases from J, with 10 bases in between. The gene calls are TRBV5-4 and TRBJ2-7; D possibly corresponds to TRBD2 (5 bases). This TCR derives from a human patient who received a liver transplant. These T cells may partly come from the graft donor. This specimen was CD4+ T cells from blood, taken 48 to 50 months after liver transplant. The CDR3 spells CASSKDGTYEQYF. CDR3 coding DNA: TGTGCCAGCAGCAAGGACGGGACCTACGAGCAGTACTTC.